These 26 T cell receptor beta chains originate from one sample sequenced in a study of shared clonotypes between healthy human individuals. Clones were read by immunoSEQ multiplex PCR, and TCRdb kept only the in-frame ones, dropping some. The sample has 2,500,000 or so clones; under 95% are singletons. The source material was naive CD4+ T cells from PBMCs. Subset described: CD45RA+ positively selected. These receptors were collected from a man aged 18 to 35 in good health. Some clones in this sample may be carry-over from other donors' samples.

V is TRBV29-1 and J is TRBJ2-3; 11 nucleotides match TRBD2. Trimming removed 4 bases from V and 5 bases from J; junction bases left unmatched: 14. Germline V lookup: CDR1 SQVTM, CDR2 ANQGSEA. The CDR3 is 17 residues long. CDR3 sequence (DNA): TGCAGCGTTGGTAGTAGCGGGAGGGCCTTTTTGGGAGATACGCAGTATTTT. Translation gives CSVGSSGRAFLGDTQYF.

The genes are TRBV2 and TRBJ2-6, with 7 bases aligning to TRBD1. V lost 8 bases to trimming and J lost 0 bases; unmatched junction nucleotides: 10. Germline V gene sequence: CDR1 SNHLY, CDR2 FYNNEI. CDR3 length: 17 amino acids. In DNA form, the CDR3 reads TGTGCCAGCTTGATGGGACAGCTACCCTCTGGGGCCAACGTCCTGACTTTC. Its translation is CASLMGQLPSGANVLTF.

The chain employs TRBV7-3 and TRBJ1-1; 7 bases are shared with TRBD1. V gave up 2 bases and J gave up 3 bases; unmatched junction bases: 3. This CDR3 is 14 amino acids long. Germline CDR1 SGHTA, CDR2 FQGTGA. CDR3 residues: CASSLYGTDTEAFF. The CDR3 region has the DNA TGTGCCAGCAGCTTATATGGGACAGACACTGAAGCTTTCTTT.

V and J are TRBV15 and TRBJ1-1; possibly TRBD1 for D (5 bases). The CDR3 is 15 amino acids. Germline V gives CDR1 LNHNV, CDR2 YYDKDF (reference sequence). Deletions cut 3 bases from V and 4 bases from J, with 15 bases between. The CDR3 DNA reads TGTGCCACCAGCAGGTTCGCGGGGCTCGGCACTGAAGCTTTCTTT. It yields the protein CATSRFAGLGTEAFF.

The gene calls are TRBV5-6 and TRBJ1-2; TRBD1 is a possible D gene (6 bases). Per the germline V gene, CDR1 is SGHDT and CDR2 is YYEEEE. The CDR3 loop spans 12 amino acids. Trimming took off 0 bases at V and 7 bases at J, with 7 bases between the two ends. CDR3 sequence reads: CASSLDRVGYTF. The CDR3 DNA sequence: TGTGCCAGCAGCTTGGACAGGGTTGGCTACACCTTC. The full variable domain, with the rest looked up from reference TRBV5-6 and TRBJ1-2, is DAGVTQSPTHLIKTRGQQVTLRCSPKSGHDTVSWYQQALGQGPQFIFQYYEEEERQRGNFPDRFSGHQFPNYSSELNVNALLLGDSALYLCASSLDRVGYTFGSGTRLTVV.

This chain's CDR3 is CASSAWQGGGYTF. DNA of the CDR3: TGCGCCAGCAGTGCTTGGCAGGGAGGTGGCTACACCTTC. The V gene is TRBV10-2, the J gene TRBJ1-2, with D perhaps TRBD1 (5 bases). The germline V gene has CDR1 WSHSY and CDR2 SAAADI. CDR3 size: 13 residues. V lost 4 bases, J lost 7 bases, and 13 bases lay in between.

The chain couples TRBV11-2 to TRBJ2-2, with 8 bases lining up with TRBD1. This CDR3 has 14 residues. V lost 3 bases and J lost 6; bases outside the gene matches: 3. Germline V gene sequence: CDR1 SGHAT, CDR2 FQNNGV. In DNA, the CDR3 is TGTGCCAGCAGCTTGGACAGGGCCGCCGGGGAGCTGTTTTTT. It translates to CASSLDRAAGELFF.

This rearrangement joins TRBV14 to TRBJ2-3, with 7 bases fitting TRBD2. The germline V gene has CDR1 SGHDN and CDR2 FVKESK. The ends lost 1 base at V and 0 bases at J; junction bases unmatched: 7. The CDR3 is made up of 17 amino acids. The CDR3 DNA reads as TGTGCCAGCAGCCAAGCCCTGACTAGCCCTAGCACAGATACGCAGTATTTT. Amino acid sequence: CASSQALTSPSTDTQYF.

This rearrangement joins TRBV27 to TRBJ1-1; TRBD1 is a possible D gene (5 bases). Trimming took off 2 bases at V and 10 bases at J, with 20 bases between the two ends. The CDR3 spans 15 residues. The germline V gene encodes CDR1 MNHEY and CDR2 SMNVEV (reference sequence). CDR3 sequence (DNA): TGTGCCAGCAGTTTAGGACGCGGGGGACCCGGACGAGCTTTCTTT. It is translated as CASSLGRGGPGRAFF.

As regards this clone: The sample contains more than one DNA sequence encoding this CDR3. The gene calls are TRBV28 and TRBJ2-5; D assignment may be TRBD1 or TRBD2 (6 bases each). Trimming pared 2 bases from V and 2 bases from J, leaving 9 bases between. The length of the CDR3 is 14 residues. Germline CDR1 MDHEN, CDR2 SYDVKM. The DNA for the CDR3 is TGTGCCAGCAGTTTAGGAGGGGGACAAGAGACCCAGTACTTC. This sequence encodes CASSLGGGQETQYF.

V is TRBV9 and J is TRBJ1-2, with a possible D match to TRBD1 (6 bases). In germline, CDR1 is SGDLS, CDR2 YYNGEE. Trimming left V 4 bases short and J 6 bases short, with 16 bases between. The CDR3 is 14 residues long. For the CDR3, the DNA is TGTGCCAGCAGCCGAAGGGACATCCAGGATGGCTACACCTTC. Encoded protein: CASSRRDIQDGYTF.

The rearrangement uses TRBV2 and TRBJ2-1, with a possible D match to TRBD2 (5 bases). The CDR3 has 16 residues. Germline loops: CDR1 SNHLY, CDR2 FYNNEI. Trimming took 4 bases from V and 10 from J, leaving 23 bases between them. The CDR3 is CASSARDWATGGEQFF. CDR3 in DNA: TGTGCCAGCAGTGCTAGAGATTGGGCAACCGGCGGGGAGCAGTTCTTC.

Concerning this clone itself: This sample includes further DNA sequences coding for the same CDR3. The chain employs TRBV5-4 and TRBJ2-3; D is unclear. Trimming took 0 bases from V and 0 from J, leaving 8 bases between them. There are 15 residues in the CDR3. CDR1 and CDR2 from the germline V gene are SGHNT and YYREEE (reference sequence). CDR3 amino acids: CASSLAVGSTDTQYF. The CDR3 DNA sequence: TGTGCCAGCAGCTTGGCCGTGGGTAGCACAGATACGCAGTATTTT.

The V call is TRBV27, the J call TRBJ2-3; D possibly corresponds to TRBD1 (5 bases). Germline-derived CDR1 and CDR2 are MNHEY and SMNVEV (reference sequence). Trimming cost V 7 bases and J 3 bases, with 11 bases left between them. This CDR3 contains 13 residues. The CDR3 loop reads CASTLKGTDTQYF. The CDR3 DNA is TGTGCCAGCACCCTCAAGGGGACAGATACGCAGTATTTT.

On this clone itself: Other DNA sequences of this sample code for an identical CDR3. The chain carries TRBV4-1 and TRBJ2-1, with 7 nucleotides matching TRBD2. The CDR3 is 15 amino acids. Trimming at V came to 1 base and at J to 6 bases, leaving 6 bases not matched to a gene. Germline V gives CDR1 MGHRA, CDR2 YSYEKL. CDR3 DNA sequence: TGCGCCAGCAGCCAAGTAGGTCTAGCGGTCAATGAGCAGTTCTTC. As protein: CASSQVGLAVNEQFF.

This clone was counted once. The chain recombines TRBV29-1 with TRBJ2-1; no definite D call. The germline gives CDR1 SQVTM, CDR2 ANQGSEA. This CDR3 spans 12 amino acids. Trimming removed 2 bases from V and 3 bases from J, with 5 bases in between. CDR3 nucleotide sequence: TGCAGCGTTGAAACATACTACAATGAGCAGTTCTTC. It codes for CSVETYYNEQFF.

The rearrangement joins TRBV18 to TRBJ1-5, with 7 bases matching TRBD1. V was clipped by 1 base and J by 5 bases; unmatched bases: 2. CDR1 KGHSH and CDR2 LQKENI come from the germline V gene. This CDR3 comprises 14 residues. The CDR3 DNA is TGTGCCAGCTCACCACAGGACAGGTATCAGCCCCAGCATTTT. Translation: CASSPQDRYQPQHF.

The rearrangement uses TRBV30 and TRBJ1-4; 7 positions agree with TRBD1. The germline V gene has CDR1 GTSNPN and CDR2 SVGIG (reference sequence). V shed 2 bases, J shed 8 bases, and the junction held 8 bases outside the gene matches. The CDR3 loop spans 14 amino acids. The CDR3 region has the DNA TGTGCCTGGAGTACAGGGGACGGCCGAGAAAAACTGTTTTTT. Translated: CAWSTGDGREKLFF.

The rearrangement links TRBV6-5 to TRBJ1-5, with a tentative D call TRBD1 (5 bases). Trimming took 6 bases from V and 4 from J, leaving 10 bases between them. The CDR3 sequence is 13 residues long. The V gene's germline CDR1 is MNHEY and CDR2 SVGAGI. This CDR3 reads CASRLQGNQPQHF. CDR3 bases: TGTGCCAGCAGACTCCAGGGAAATCAGCCCCAGCATTTT.

This chain uses TRBV28 with TRBJ1-3; TRBD1 agrees at 9 bases. CDR1 is MDHEN, CDR2 SYDVKM, per germline. The V and J ends lost 6 bases and 3 bases, in that order; junction bases with no gene match: 6. The CDR3 is 15 amino acids. CDR3 DNA sequence: TGTGCCAGCAGGACACAGGGGGCGGGTGGAAACACCATATATTTT. Translated: CASRTQGAGGNTIYF.

The DNA of the CDR3 is TGTGCCAGCAGCTCCCAGCGGACCAATGAGCAGTTCTTC. Protein: CASSSQRTNEQFF. J is TRBJ2-1 and V is TRBV7-2; D may be TRBD2 (5 bases). The CDR3 extends over 13 amino acids. With 4 bases removed from V and 6 bases from J, the gap between germline ends came to 10 bases. The V gene's germline CDR1 is SGHTA and CDR2 FQGNSA.

The J gene is TRBJ2-5, the V gene TRBV12-5, with D perhaps being TRBD1 or TRBD2 (5 bases each). Germline assignment: CDR1 LGHNT and CDR2 FRNRAP. The CDR3 has 13 amino acids. Trimming shortened V by 2 bases and J by 4 bases, and 8 bases separated the two germline ends. The CDR3 region has the DNA TGTGCTAGTGGTTTGCTTGGGGGAGAGACCCAGTACTTC. This sequence encodes CASGLLGGETQYF.

The genes are TRBV18 and TRBJ2-7; 7 positions match TRBD2. After removal of 2 bases from V and 5 bases from J, the junction contained 3 bases not matched to a gene. The CDR3 totals 13 residues. In germline, CDR1 is KGHSH, CDR2 LQKENI. CDR3 nucleotides: TGTGCCAGCTCACCAGCGGGAGACAACGAGCAGTACTTC. Translated: CASSPAGDNEQYF.

This chain uses TRBV28 with TRBJ1-1, with 7 nucleotides matching TRBD1. CDR3 length: 15 amino acids. Germline V lookup: CDR1 MDHEN, CDR2 SYDVKM. V lost 4 bases and J lost 2; bases outside the gene matches: 7. The CDR3 DNA is TGTGCCAGCAGTTCCGGAGGACAGGACAACACTGAAGCTTTCTTT. Residues: CASSSGGQDNTEAFF.

The chain carries TRBV19 and TRBJ1-1; a weak D match, TRBD1 (5 bases). V shed 7 bases and J shed 1 base, with 19 bases lying between them. The germline gives CDR1 LNHDA, CDR2 SQIVND (reference sequence). The CDR3 sequence is 16 residues long. The CDR3 region is CASTRFKGPTNTEAFF. The CDR3 coding sequence is TGTGCCAGTACTCGCTTTAAGGGGCCCACGAACACTGAAGCTTTCTTT.

CDR3 bases: TGTGCCAGCAAAGGTAGTCTCCCTCCGGGACAGGGGGCCGGGGGGTCCTACGAGCAGTACTTC. This gives the protein CASKGSLPPGQGAGGSYEQYF. The rearrangement links TRBV27 to TRBJ2-7, with 12 bases lining up with TRBD1. V lost 7 bases to trimming and J lost 1 base; unmatched junction nucleotides: 23. The CDR3 has 21 amino acids. CDR1 MNHEY and CDR2 SMNVEV come from the germline V gene (reference sequence).